Listed below are T cell receptor beta chains from one sample, sequenced in a study of identical twins. In TCRdb, the 5' RACE reads were re-called with MiXCR into one record per CDR3 protein. This table holds under 500,000 distinct CDR3 sequences, roughly an eighth found once. This same sample was also taken into another study, of yellow fever vaccine responses in identical twins.

Sequenced: CD4+ T cells sorted from blood. These receptor sequences come from a young woman in good health. Both conserved end residues are part of each CDR3. D genes are given only for firm matches. Clone size, where shown, is once, few, many, or a class for clones that have expanded.

TRBD2	-	TRBJ2-1	TRBV11-2	CASSLSPPFGGVPLGGDEQFF	TGTGCCAGCAGCTTATCACCACCCTTCGGGGGGGTCCCTCTAGGCGGAGATGAGCAGTTCTTC
TRBD1	-	TRBJ2-2	TRBV6-1	CASKGQENTGELFF	TGTGCCAGCAAGGGACAGGAGAACACCGGGGAGCTGTTTTTT
-	many	TRBJ2-7	TRBV25-1	CASSDRDTSSYEQYF	TGTGCCAGCAGTGATCGGGACACTAGCTCCTACGAGCAGTACTTC
TRBD2	few	TRBJ2-7	TRBV6-1	CASSPLSGVAYEQYF	TGTGCCAGCAGTCCACTTAGCGGGGTAGCCTACGAGCAGTACTTC
-	few	TRBJ2-1	TRBV29-1	CSVEPSLNEQFF	TGCAGCGTTGAACCTTCTCTAAATGAGCAGTTCTTC
-	-	TRBJ1-5	TRBV7-8	CASSLVSDSNQPQHF	TGTGCCAGCAGCTTAGTGTCAGATAGCAATCAGCCCCAGCATTTT
-	-	TRBJ2-1	TRBV7-3	CASSLQAGVEQFF	TGTGCCAGCAGCCTACAGGCCGGGGTTGAGCAGTTCTTC
-	few	TRBJ2-1	TRBV24-1	CATSVVNEQFF	TGTGCCACCAGTGTCGTGAATGAGCAGTTCTTC
TRBD2	-	TRBJ2-1	TRBV6-2/TRBV6-3	CASSSGLVPEQFF	TGTGCCAGCAGTTCTGGACTAGTCCCCGAGCAGTTCTTC
TRBD2	few	TRBJ2-7	TRBV24-1	CAGGETEASYEQYF	TGTGCCGGGGGGGAGACAGAGGCCTCCTACGAGCAGTACTTC
-	few	TRBJ2-5	TRBV29-1	CSVLGRDQETQYF	TGCAGCGTTCTGGGCAGGGATCAAGAGACCCAGTACTTC
-	-	TRBJ1-5	TRBV9	CASSVGGVQPQHF	TGTGCCAGCAGCGTAGGGGGGGTTCAGCCCCAGCATTTT
-	-	TRBJ1-4	TRBV9	CASSVSGLTNEKLFF	TGTGCCAGCAGCGTATCGGGACTGACTAATGAAAAACTGTTTTTT
-	-	TRBJ2-5	TRBV7-6	CASSLNPQETQYF	TGTGCCAGCAGCTTAAACCCGCAAGAGACCCAGTACTTC
-	few	TRBJ2-1	TRBV10-1	CASSEQTGFGEQFF	TGCGCCAGCAGTGAGCAAACAGGGTTTGGTGAGCAGTTCTTC
-	-	TRBJ2-2	TRBV20-1	CSARSGTVNTGELFF	TGCAGTGCTAGGTCCGGGACCGTAAACACCGGGGAGCTGTTTTTT
-	few	TRBJ1-1	TRBV9	CASSALSGAEAFF	TGTGCCAGCAGCGCTCTTTCTGGGGCTGAAGCTTTCTTT
-	-	TRBJ1-2	TRBV6-2/TRBV6-3	CASKFREYEFHTF	TGTGCCAGCAAATTCAGGGAGTATGAGTTCCACACCTTC
TRBD2	few	TRBJ2-7	TRBV20-1	CSAPLAGDYEQYF	TGCAGTGCCCCACTAGCGGGAGACTACGAGCAGTACTTC
-	many	TRBJ2-1	TRBV5-8	CASSLRVGEQFF	TGTGCCAGCAGCTTGAGGGTCGGTGAGCAGTTCTTC
-	few	TRBJ2-7	TRBV3-1	CASSPLDQSRYGYEQYF	TGTGCCAGCAGCCCCCTCGACCAGTCCCGCTATGGTTACGAGCAGTACTTC
-	-	TRBJ2-2	TRBV6-6	CASPRSTGELFF	TGTGCCAGCCCACGGTCCACCGGGGAGCTGTTTTTT
-	-	TRBJ2-7	TRBV11-2	CASSQRGVEQYF	TGTGCCAGCAGTCAGAGGGGGGTTGAGCAGTACTTC
-	-	TRBJ2-7	TRBV7-9	CASSLEAGSSYEQYF	TGTGCCAGCAGCTTAGAAGCGGGCAGCTCCTACGAGCAGTACTTC
-	many	TRBJ2-1	TRBV20-1	CSARGFTGSGSYNEQFF	TGCAGTGCTAGAGGCTTTACGGGATCGGGTTCCTACAATGAGCAGTTCTTC
TRBD1	few	TRBJ2-1	TRBV10-3	CAIWTGAIYNEQFF	TGTGCCATTTGGACAGGCGCCATTTACAATGAGCAGTTCTTC